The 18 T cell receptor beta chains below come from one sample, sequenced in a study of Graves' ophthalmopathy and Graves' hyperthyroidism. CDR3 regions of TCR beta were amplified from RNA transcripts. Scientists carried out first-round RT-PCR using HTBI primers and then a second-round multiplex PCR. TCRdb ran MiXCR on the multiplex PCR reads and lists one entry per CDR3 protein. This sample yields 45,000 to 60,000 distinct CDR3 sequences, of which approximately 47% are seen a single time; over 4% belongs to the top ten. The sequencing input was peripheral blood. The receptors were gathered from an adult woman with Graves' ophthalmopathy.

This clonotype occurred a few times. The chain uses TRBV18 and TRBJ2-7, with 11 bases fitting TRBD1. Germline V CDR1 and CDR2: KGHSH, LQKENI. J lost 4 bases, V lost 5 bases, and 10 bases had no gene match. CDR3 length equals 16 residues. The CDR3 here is CASSTGQGASLYEQYF. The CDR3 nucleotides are TGTGCCAGCTCAACCGGACAGGGGGCCAGTCTGTACGAGCAGTACTTC.

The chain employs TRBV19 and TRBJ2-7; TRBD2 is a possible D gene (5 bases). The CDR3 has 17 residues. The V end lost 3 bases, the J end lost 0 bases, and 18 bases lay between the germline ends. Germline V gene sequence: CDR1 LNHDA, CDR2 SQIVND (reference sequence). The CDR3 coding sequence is TGTGCCAGTAGTATTCTCTTTCAGCAAGGGAGCTCCTACGAGCAGTACTTC. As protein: CASSILFQQGSSYEQYF.

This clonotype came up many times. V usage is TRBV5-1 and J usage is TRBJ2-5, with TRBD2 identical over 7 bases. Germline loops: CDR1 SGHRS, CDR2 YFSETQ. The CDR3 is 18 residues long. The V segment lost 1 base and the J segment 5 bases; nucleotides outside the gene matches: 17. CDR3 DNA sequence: TGCGCCAGCAGCTTGAGCGGGAAGTCGGACATTTCATCGGAGACCCAGTACTTC. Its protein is CASSLSGKSDISSETQYF.

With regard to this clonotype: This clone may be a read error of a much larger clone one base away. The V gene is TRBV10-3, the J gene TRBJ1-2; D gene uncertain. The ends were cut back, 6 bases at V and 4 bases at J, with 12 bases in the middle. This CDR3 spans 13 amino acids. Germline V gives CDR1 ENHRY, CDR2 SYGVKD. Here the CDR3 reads CAISPARAYGYTF. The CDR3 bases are TGTGCCATCAGCCCTGCCCGAGCCTATGGCTACACCTTC.

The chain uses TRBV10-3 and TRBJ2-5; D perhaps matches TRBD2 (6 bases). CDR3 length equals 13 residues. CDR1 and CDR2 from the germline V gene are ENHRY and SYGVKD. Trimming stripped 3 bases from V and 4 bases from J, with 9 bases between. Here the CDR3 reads CAISESGRETQYF. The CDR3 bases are TGTGCCATCAGTGAAAGCGGGCGAGAGACCCAGTACTTC.

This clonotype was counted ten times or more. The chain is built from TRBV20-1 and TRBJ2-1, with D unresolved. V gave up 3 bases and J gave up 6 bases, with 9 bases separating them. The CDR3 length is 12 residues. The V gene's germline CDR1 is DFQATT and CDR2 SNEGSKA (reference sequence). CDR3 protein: CSARATTNEQFF. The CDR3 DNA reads TGCAGTGCTAGGGCCACGACCAATGAGCAGTTCTTC.

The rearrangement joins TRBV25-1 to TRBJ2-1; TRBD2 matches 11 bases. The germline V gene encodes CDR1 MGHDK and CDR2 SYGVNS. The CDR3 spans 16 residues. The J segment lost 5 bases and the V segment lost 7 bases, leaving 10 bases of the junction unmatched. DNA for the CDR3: TGTGCCAGCAATCAACCGGGACTAGCGGTAAACAATGAGCAGTTCTTC. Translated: CASNQPGLAVNNEQFF.

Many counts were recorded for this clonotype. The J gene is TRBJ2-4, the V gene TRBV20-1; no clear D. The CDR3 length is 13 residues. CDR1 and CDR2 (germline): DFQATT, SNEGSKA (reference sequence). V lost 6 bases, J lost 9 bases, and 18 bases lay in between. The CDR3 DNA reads TGCAGTGCAGAGAGGCCCACGGCAGTCATTCAGTACTTC. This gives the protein CSAERPTAVIQYF.

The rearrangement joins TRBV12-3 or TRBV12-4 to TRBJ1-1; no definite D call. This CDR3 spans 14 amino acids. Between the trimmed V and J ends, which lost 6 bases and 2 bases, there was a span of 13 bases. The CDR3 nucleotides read TGTGCCAGCAGCCGACGGGGTGGCAACACTGAAGCTTTCTTT. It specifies CASSRRGGNTEAFF.

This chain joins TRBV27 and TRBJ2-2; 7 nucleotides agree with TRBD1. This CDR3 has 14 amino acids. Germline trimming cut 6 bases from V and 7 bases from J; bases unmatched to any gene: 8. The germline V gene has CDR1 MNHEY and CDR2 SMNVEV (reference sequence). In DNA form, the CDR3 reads TGTGCCAGCAGCGACAGGGTAGGTGGCGGGGAGCTGTTTTTT. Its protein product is CASSDRVGGGELFF.

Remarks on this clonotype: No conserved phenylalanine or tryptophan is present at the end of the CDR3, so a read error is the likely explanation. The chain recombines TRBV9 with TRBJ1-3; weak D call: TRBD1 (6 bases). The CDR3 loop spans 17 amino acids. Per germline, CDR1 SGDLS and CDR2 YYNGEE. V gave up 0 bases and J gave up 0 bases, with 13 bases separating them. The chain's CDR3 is CASSVVGGTSSGNTIYS. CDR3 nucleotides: TGTGCCAGCAGCGTAGTAGGGGGGACCAGCTCTGGAAACACCATATATTCT.

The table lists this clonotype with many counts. The CDR3 coding sequence is TGTGCCAGCACGCGGGACACTAGCACAGATACGCAGTATTTT. It specifies CASTRDTSTDTQYF. The chain uses TRBV28 and TRBJ2-3; D is possibly TRBD1 or TRBD2 (6 bases each). Germline CDR1 and CDR2: MDHEN and SYDVKM. CDR3 size: 14 residues. V dropped 7 bases and J dropped 0 bases, with 11 bases sitting between them. The full variable domain, completed using reference TRBV28 and TRBJ2-3, is DVKVTQSSRYLVKRTGEKVFLECVQDMDHENMFWYRQDPGLGLRLIYFSYDVKMKEKGDIPEGYSVSREKKERFSLILESASTNQTSMYLCASTRDTSTDTQYFGPGTRLTVL.

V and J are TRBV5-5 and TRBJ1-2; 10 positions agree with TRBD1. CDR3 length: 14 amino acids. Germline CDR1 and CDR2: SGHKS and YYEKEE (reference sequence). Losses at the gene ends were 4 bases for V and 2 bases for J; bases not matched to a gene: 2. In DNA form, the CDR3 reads TGTGCCAGCAGCATGGACAGGGGGAACTATGGCTACACCTTC. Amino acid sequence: CASSMDRGNYGYTF.

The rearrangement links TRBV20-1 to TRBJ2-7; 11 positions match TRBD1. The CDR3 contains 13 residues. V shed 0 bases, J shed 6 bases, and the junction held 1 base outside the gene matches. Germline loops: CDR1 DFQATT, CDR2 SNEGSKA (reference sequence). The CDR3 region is CSARDGTGGEQYF. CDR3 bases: TGCAGTGCTAGAGATGGGACAGGGGGCGAGCAGTACTTC.

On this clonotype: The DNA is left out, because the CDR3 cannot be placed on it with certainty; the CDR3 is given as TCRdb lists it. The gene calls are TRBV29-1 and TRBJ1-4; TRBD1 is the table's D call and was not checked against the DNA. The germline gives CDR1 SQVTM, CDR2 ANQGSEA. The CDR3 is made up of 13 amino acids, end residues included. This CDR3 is CSVAGGADEKLSF.

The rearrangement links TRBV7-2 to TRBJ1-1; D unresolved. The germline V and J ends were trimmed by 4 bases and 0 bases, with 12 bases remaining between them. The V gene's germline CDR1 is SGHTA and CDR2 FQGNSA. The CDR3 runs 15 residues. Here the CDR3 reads CASSSGGAMNTEAFF. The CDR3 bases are TGTGCCAGCAGCTCAGGAGGCGCGATGAACACTGAAGCTTTCTTT.

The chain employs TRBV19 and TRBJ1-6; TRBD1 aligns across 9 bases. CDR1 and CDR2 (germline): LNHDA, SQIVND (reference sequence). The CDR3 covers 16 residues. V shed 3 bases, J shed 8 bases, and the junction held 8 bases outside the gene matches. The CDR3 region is CASSMYGTGNDSPLHF. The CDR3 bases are TGTGCCAGTAGTATGTATGGGACAGGGAACGATTCACCCCTCCACTTT.

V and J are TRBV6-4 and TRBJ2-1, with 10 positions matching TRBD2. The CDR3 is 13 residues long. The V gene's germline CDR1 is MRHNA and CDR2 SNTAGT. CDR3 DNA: TGTGCTAGAGGACTAGCGGAATACAATGAGCAGTTCTTC. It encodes CARGLAEYNEQFF.